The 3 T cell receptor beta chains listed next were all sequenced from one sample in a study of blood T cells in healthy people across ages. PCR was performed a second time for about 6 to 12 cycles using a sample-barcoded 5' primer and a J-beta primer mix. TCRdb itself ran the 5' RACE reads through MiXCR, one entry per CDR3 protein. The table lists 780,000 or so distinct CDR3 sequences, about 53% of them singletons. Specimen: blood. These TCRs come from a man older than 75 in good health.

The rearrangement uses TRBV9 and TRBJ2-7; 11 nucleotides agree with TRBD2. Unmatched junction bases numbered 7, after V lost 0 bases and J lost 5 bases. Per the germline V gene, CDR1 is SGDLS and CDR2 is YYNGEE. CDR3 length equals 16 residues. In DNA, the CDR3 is TGTGCCAGCAGCGTAGCTACTAGCGGGAGTTCCAACGAGCAGTACTTC. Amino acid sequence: CASSVATSGSSNEQYF.

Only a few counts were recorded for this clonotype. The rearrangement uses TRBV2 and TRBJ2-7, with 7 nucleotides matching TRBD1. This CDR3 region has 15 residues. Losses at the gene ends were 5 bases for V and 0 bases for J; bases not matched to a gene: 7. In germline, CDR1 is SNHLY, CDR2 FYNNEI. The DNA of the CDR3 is TGTGCCAGCAGTTCAGGGGGTACGAGCTCCTACGAGCAGTACTTC. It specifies CASSSGGTSSYEQYF.

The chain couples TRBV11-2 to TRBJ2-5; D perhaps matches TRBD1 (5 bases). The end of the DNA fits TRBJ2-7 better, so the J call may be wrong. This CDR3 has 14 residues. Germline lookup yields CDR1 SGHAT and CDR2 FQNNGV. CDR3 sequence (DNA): TGTGCCAGCAGCTTAGTCCAGGGTACCCACGAGCAGTACTTC. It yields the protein CASSLVQGTHEQYF.